This T cell receptor (beta chain) stems from a study of cytomegalovirus exposure and HLA in healthy donors. Study observations and caveats: It was only CMV serostatus that was available as immune exposure information. Cytomegalovirus association was assigned to 170 or so TCR beta chains. Researchers reported in a later analysis that a missense DCLRE1C variant was tied to TCR beta V- and J-gene trimming. Many donors carried some public TCRs, although rarity characterized most TCR sequences.

Researchers ran the PCR with 60 Vbeta and 13 Jbeta primers. Method: immunoSEQ multiplex PCR; TCRdb's copy keeps in-frame clones and lacks some. The table shows about 110,000 clones, with 67% occurring only once. CDR1 and CDR2 (germline): SGHRS, YFSETQ. V was trimmed by 4 bases and J by 0 bases, leaving 14 bases between them. CDR3 length: 16 amino acids. Concerning this clone itself: Its specificity is not known.

This chain uses TRBV5-1 with TRBJ1-3; D possibly corresponds to TRBD1 (5 bases). The sequencing sample was made of PBMCs. The TCR sequence derives from a man younger than 35 in good health and CMV-seropositive. CDR3 nucleotides: TGCGCCAGCAGCAGCGGAGGGACGCTCTCTGGAAACACCATATATTTT. Protein sequence: CASSSGGTLSGNTIYF.